What follows describes a single TCR beta chain. Original processing notes: Amplification from reference gene primers served as the basis for estimated nucleated cell counts. Using immunoSEQ multiplex PCR, the repertoire was profiled, and TCRdb retains in-frame clones only, with some absent. V, J and clone size are taken as reported in that table, and D and trimming were inferred from the DNA itself. The sample has approximately 280,000 clones; 75% to 90% are singletons. This sample is drawn from a study of blood T cell repertoires in COVID-19. Study overall: Samples came from the United States, Italy and Spain, spanning acute and convalescent COVID-19. T cells, B-cell-depleted T cells, or PBMCs supplied cDNA or gDNA.

Germline values: CDR1 MNHEY, CDR2 SMNVEV (reference sequence). The CDR3 length is 12 residues. V was cut by 6 bases and J by 3 bases, with 9 bases left in between. The origin of this receptor is a man between 40 and 49 years old with acute or convalescent COVID-19. The chain employs TRBV27 and TRBJ2-7; perhaps TRBD1 as D (6 bases). Sequences were obtained from peripheral blood. CDR3 in amino acids: CASRTGFYEQYF. CDR3 nucleotide sequence: TGTGCCAGCAGAACAGGGTTCTACGAGCAGTACTTC.